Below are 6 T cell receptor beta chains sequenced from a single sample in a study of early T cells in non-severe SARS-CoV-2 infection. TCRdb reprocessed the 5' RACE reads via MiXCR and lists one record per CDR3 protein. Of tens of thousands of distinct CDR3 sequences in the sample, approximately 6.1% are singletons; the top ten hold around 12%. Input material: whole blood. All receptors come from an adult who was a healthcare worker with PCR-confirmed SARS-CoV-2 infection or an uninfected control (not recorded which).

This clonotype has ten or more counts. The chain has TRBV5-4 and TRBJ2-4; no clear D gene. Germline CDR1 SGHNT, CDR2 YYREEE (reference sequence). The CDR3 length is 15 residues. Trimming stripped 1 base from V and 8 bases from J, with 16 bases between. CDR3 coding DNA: TGTGCCAGCAGCTTGAGGGCCCTTGGTATGGACATTCAGTACTTC. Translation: CASSLRALGMDIQYF.

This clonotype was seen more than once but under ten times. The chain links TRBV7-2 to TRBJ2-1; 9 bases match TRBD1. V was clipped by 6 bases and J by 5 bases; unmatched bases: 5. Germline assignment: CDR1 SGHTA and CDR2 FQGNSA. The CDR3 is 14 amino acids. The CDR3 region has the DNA TGTGCCAGCAGGAGGGACAGGGACCACAATGAGCAGTTCTTC. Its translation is CASRRDRDHNEQFF.

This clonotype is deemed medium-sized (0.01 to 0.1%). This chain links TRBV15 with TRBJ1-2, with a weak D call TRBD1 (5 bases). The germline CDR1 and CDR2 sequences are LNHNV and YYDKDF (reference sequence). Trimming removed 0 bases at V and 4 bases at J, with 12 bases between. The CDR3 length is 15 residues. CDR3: CATSRDSQGSYGYTF. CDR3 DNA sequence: TGTGCCACCAGCAGAGATTCCCAGGGTTCCTATGGCTACACCTTC.

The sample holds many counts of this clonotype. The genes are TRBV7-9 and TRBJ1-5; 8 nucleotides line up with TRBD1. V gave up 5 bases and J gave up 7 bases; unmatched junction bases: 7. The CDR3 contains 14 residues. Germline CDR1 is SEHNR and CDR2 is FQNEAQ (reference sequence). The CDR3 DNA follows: TGTGCCAGCAGCCCGGACAGGGACGACCAGCCCCAGCATTTT. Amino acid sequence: CASSPDRDDQPQHF. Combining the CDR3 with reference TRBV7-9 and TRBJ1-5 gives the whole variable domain DTGVSQNPRHKITKRGQNVTFRCDPISEHNRLYWYRQTLGQGPEFLTYFQNEAQLEKSRLLSDRFSAERPKGSFSTLEIQRTEQGDSAMYLCASSPDRDDQPQHFGDGTRLSIL.

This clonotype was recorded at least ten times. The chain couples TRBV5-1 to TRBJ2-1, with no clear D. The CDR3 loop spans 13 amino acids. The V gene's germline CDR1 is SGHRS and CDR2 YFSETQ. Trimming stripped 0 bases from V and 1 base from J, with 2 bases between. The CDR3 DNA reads TGCGCCAGCAGCTTGGGGTCCTACAATGAGCAGTTCTTC. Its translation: CASSLGSYNEQFF.

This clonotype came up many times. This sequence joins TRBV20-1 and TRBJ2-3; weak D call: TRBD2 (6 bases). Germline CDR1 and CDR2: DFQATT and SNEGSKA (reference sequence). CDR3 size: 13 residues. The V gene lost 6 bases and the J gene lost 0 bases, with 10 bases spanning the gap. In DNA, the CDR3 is TGCAGTGCGCCGGGACTTAGCACAGATACGCAGTATTTT. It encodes CSAPGLSTDTQYF.